The rows below give T cell receptor beta chains drawn from one sample of a study of blood T cell repertoires in COVID-19. Sequenced by immunoSEQ multiplex PCR; TCRdb stores in-frame clones only, minus some. Among tens of thousands of clones listed, around 79% were seen once. Sequencing was performed on peripheral blood. The receptor set was obtained from a human donor in a cohort sampled during active COVID-19. Each CDR3 is given with its conserved first and last residue. The D gene is left open where the match is weak. Clone size is stated in some rows and not others, as once, few, many or a class when expanded.

size: -; V: TRBV4-3; D: -; J: TRBJ2-3; DNA: TGCGCCAGCAGCCTAGTGGGAGGGGGTCCAGATACGCAGTATTTT; CDR3: CASSLVGGGPDTQYF
size: -; V: TRBV6-5; D: -; J: TRBJ2-1; DNA: TGTGCCAGCACAGCGCTGGGTGCCGGGGGCAATGAGCAGTTCTTC; CDR3: CASTALGAGGNEQFF
size: -; V: TRBV23-1; D: -; J: TRBJ1-1; DNA: TGCGCCAGCAGTACTGGAGGTAACACTGAAGCTTTCTTT; CDR3: CASSTGGNTEAFF
size: -; V: TRBV2; D: -; J: TRBJ1-1; DNA: TGTGCCAGCAGTCCCACAGTTTCCACTGAAGCTTTCTTT; CDR3: CASSPTVSTEAFF
size: -; V: TRBV6-2/TRBV6-3; D: -; J: TRBJ2-7; DNA: TGTGCCAGCAGTTACCCCCCGTACGAGCAGTACTTC; CDR3: CASSYPPYEQYF
size: -; V: TRBV11-2; D: TRBD1; J: TRBJ2-3; DNA: TGTGCCAGCAGCCCCGGGGCAGGGGGAGGCACAGATACGCAGTATTTT; CDR3: CASSPGAGGGTDTQYF
size: -; V: TRBV4-1; D: -; J: TRBJ2-1; DNA: TGCGCCAGCAGCCAAGATTCGGAGGGTGGCAATGAGCAGTTCTTC; CDR3: CASSQDSEGGNEQFF
size: -; V: TRBV6-4; D: -; J: TRBJ1-2; DNA: TGTGCCAGCACAAGAGAGCCGTCGGAGGGTACCTATGGCTACACCTTC; CDR3: CASTREPSEGTYGYTF
size: -; V: TRBV5-1; D: -; J: TRBJ2-5; DNA: TGCGCCAGCAGCTTGGGGTCCGGGCGGGAAGAGACCCAGTACTTC; CDR3: CASSLGSGREETQYF
size: -; V: TRBV19; D: TRBD1; J: TRBJ1-3; DNA: TGTGCCAGCATGGGACAGGCAGGCTCTGGAAACACCATATATTTT; CDR3: CASMGQAGSGNTIYF
size: few; V: TRBV3-1/TRBV3-2; D: -; J: TRBJ1-2; DNA: TGTGCCAGCAGCCTCTGGCAGGGAGGTCAGGGCTACACCTTC; CDR3: CASSLWQGGQGYTF
size: -; V: TRBV28; D: TRBD1; J: TRBJ2-2; DNA: TGTGCCAGCAGTTTGGGACAGATAAACACCGGGGAGCTGTTTTTT; CDR3: CASSLGQINTGELFF
size: -; V: TRBV5-4; D: TRBD2; J: TRBJ2-7; DNA: TGTGCCAGCAGCCCGAGGTGGACGAGGGGAGGGCCGTACGAGCAGTACTTC; CDR3: CASSPRWTRGGPYEQYF